The present T cell receptor beta chain was sequenced within a study of T cells after yellow fever vaccination (dated by TCRdb to the late 2010s). The study in broad terms: The SMART-Seq v4 Ultra Low Input RNA kit was used to prepare libraries from fractions with low cell numbers. Bulk TCR alpha and beta repertoires were sequenced longitudinally to track T-cell clones before and after primary and booster YFV17D yellow fever vaccination. Two healthy male donors made up the cohort, one aged 18 to 29 years and the other aged 30 to 40 years. Blood samples were taken at several timepoints before and after primary and secondary immunization, and bulk PBMC replicates and cell subsets were isolated.

Relative to germline, V is 4 bases shorter and J is 8 bases shorter, with 9 bases between their ends. The CDR3 covers 13 residues, taking in both the cysteine and the phenylalanine. Only CDR3 DNA remains: 39 bases, in frame from the first base. In the germline V gene, CDR1 corresponds to SNHLY and CDR2 to FYNNEI. What the study reported, not specific to this receptor: Computational filtering was required because FACS-sorted repertoires could contain abundant contaminating clonotypes from the bulk population. Because only a couple of donors were included in the study, the extent to which the findings can be generalized is limited. Most clones expanded after primary vaccination (96% of CD4 and 80% to 90% of CD8) were re-detected after the booster, suggesting that broad memory maintenance occurred. The secondary T-cell response was found to be weaker but faster than the primary response, with a peak reached on day 5 rather than on day 15. A small fraction of clonotypes appeared in both the CD4 and CD8 compartments, likely as a result of convergent recombination.

What this sample's treatment or condition label stands for: live attenuated yellow fever vaccine strain. Two biological replicates of bulk PBMCs were collected at each blood-draw timepoint. PBMCs were isolated from peripheral blood using a standard Ficoll-Paque protocol. TriZol was used to extract RNA from bulk PBMCs, from CD4 and CD8 fractions, and from dextramer-positive and dextramer-negative fractions. This clonotype was seen repeatedly, ten times or more. Its target antigen remains unknown. No much larger clone is present one base from it, and per-base qualities are unavailable. Sequenced using an Illumina NovaSeq 6000. Synthesis of TCR cDNA relied on 5'RACE template switching, a step that introduced a universal primer site along with unique molecular identifiers. Priming of cDNA synthesis was performed from both the TCR alpha and TCR beta constant segments. Library amplification involved two PCR steps, and the second step added sample barcodes and sequencing adapters. Sequencing of libraries was performed on Illumina HiSeq 2500 (2x100 bp) or NovaSeq (2x150 bp). In the paper's pipeline: MIGEC handled demultiplexing of reads and collapsing into UMI consensus sequences, while MiXCR performed V(D)J alignment. Vaccine-responding clonotypes were defined with edgeR using replicate PBMC samples, requiring FDR below 0.01 and a log2 fold change above 5 up to day 15. Each bulk clonotype received a CD4 or CD8 identity based on whether the sequenced CD4 or CD8 repertoire contained that clonotype at higher abundance. TCRdb handled the public reads itself, with Q25 trimming in fastp and clone calling in MiXCR, and kept productive beta chains. Every distinct CDR3 protein forms one entry, paired with its most common genes and DNA. The V and J calls, along with clone size, are taken from TCRdb and not from the paper's own processing. Here the sample has about 310,000 distinct CDR3 sequences; approximately 3.9% occur a single time. The ten largest clones take up about a quarter of the sample.

The source was PBMCs, collected on the day of the yellow fever booster vaccination. The chain joins TRBV2 to TRBJ1-6; the D gene is perhaps TRBD1, on 6 matching bases. The TCR originated in a man younger than 30 who received the YFV17D yellow fever vaccine. The DNA reads TGTGCCAGCAGTGGGGACACATATTCACCCCTCCACTTT. Its translation reads: CASSGDTYSPLHF.